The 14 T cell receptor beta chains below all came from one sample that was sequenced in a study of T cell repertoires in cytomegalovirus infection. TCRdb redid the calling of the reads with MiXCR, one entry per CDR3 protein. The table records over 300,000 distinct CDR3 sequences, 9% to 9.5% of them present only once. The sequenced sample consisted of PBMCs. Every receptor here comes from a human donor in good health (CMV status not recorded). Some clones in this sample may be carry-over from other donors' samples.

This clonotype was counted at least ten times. Written as DNA, the CDR3 is TGTGCCAGCAGCCCCGGGACAGGGACCTACTACGAGCAGTACTTC. Protein sequence: CASSPGTGTYYEQYF. The chain employs TRBV7-2 and TRBJ2-7; 9 bases are a match to TRBD1. V gave up 5 bases and J gave up 3 bases; unmatched junction bases: 8. Germline V gene data show CDR1 as SGHTA and CDR2 as FQGNSA. The CDR3 is 15 residues long.

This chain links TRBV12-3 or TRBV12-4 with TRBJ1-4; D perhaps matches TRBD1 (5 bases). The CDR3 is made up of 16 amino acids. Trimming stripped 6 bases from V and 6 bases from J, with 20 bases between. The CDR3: CASSGASGALDEKLFF. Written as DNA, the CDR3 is TGTGCCAGCAGCGGGGCCTCCGGCGCCCTTGATGAAAAACTGTTTTTT.

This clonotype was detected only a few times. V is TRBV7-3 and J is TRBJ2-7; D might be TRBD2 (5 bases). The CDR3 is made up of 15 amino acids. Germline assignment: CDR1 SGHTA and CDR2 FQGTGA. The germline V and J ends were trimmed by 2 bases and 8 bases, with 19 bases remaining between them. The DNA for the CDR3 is TGTGCCAGCAGCTTATCGTCGGGGATCTCTACGAAGCAGTACTTC. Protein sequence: CASSLSSGISTKQYF.

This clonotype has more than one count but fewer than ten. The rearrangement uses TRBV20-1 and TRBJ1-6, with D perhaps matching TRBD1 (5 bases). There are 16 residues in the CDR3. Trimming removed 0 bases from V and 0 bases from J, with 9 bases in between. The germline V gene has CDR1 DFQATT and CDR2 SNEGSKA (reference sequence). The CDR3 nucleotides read TGCAGTGCTAGAGATAGACAGCGCTCCTATAATTCACCCCTCCACTTT. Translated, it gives CSARDRQRSYNSPLHF.

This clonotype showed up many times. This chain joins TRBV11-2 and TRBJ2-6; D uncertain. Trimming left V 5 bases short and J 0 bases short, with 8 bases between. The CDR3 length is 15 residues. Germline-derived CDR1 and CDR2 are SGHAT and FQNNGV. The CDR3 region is CASSHGFSGANVLTF. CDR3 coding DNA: TGTGCCAGCAGCCACGGCTTCTCTGGGGCCAACGTCCTGACTTTC.

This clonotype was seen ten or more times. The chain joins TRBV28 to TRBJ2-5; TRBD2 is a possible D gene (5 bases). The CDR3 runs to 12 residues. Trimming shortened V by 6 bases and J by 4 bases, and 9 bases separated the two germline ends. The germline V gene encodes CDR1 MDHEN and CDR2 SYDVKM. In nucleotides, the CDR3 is TGTGCCAGCAGGAGGGCGGGAGAGACCCAGTACTTC. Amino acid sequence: CASRRAGETQYF.

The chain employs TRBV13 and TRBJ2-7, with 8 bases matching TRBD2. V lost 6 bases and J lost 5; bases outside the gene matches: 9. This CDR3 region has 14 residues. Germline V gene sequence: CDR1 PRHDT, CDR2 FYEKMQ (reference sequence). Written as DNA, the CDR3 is TGTGCCAGCAGGGGACTAGTGGGGGCCAACGAGCAGTACTTC. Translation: CASRGLVGANEQYF. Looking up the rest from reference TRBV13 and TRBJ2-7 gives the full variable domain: AAGVIQSPRHLIKEKRETATLKCYPIPRHDTVYWYQQGPGQDPQFLISFYEKMQSDKGSIPDRFSAQQFSDYHSELNMSSLELGDSALYFCASRGLVGANEQYFGPGTRLTVT.

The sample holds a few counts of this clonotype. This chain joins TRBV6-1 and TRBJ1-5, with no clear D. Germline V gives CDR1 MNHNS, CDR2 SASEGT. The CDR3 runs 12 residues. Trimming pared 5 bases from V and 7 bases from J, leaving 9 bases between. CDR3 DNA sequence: TGTGCCAGCAGTCCACCCAAGCAGCCCCAGCATTTT. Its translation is CASSPPKQPQHF.

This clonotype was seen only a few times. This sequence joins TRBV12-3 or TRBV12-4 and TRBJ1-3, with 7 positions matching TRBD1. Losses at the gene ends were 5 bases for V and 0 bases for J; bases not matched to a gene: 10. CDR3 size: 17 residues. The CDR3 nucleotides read TGTGCCAGCAGTCCAATCGCCGGGACAGCCTCTGGAAACACCATATATTTT. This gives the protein CASSPIAGTASGNTIYF.

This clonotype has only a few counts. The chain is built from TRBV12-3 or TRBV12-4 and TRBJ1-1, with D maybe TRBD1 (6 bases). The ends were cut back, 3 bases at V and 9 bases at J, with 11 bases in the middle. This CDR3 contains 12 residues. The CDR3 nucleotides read TGTGCCAGCAGTTTGGGGGGGGCCCAAGCTTTCTTT. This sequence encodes CASSLGGAQAFF.

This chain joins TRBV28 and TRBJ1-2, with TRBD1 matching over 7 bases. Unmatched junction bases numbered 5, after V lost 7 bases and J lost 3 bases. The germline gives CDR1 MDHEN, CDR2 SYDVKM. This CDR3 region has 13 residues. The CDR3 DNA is TGTGCCAGCAACCCAGGGGGGTACTATGGCTACACCTTC. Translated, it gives CASNPGGYYGYTF.

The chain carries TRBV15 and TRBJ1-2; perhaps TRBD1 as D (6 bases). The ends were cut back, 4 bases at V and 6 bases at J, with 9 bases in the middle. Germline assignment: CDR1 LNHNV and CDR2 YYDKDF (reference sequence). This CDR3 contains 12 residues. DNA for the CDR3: TGTGCCACCAGCATTAGGACAGATGGCTACACCTTC. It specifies CATSIRTDGYTF.

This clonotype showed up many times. CDR3: CASSSRIQETQYF. The CDR3 nucleotides are TGTGCCAGCAGCTCTCGGATACAAGAGACCCAGTACTTC. The genes are TRBV7-2 and TRBJ2-5; D remains ambiguous. The V and J ends lost 4 bases and 2 bases respectively, with 8 bases between them. This CDR3 is 13 amino acids long. In germline, CDR1 is SGHTA, CDR2 FQGNSA. Together with reference TRBV7-2 and TRBJ2-5, the CDR3 gives the full variable domain: GAGVSQSPSNKVTEKGKDVELRCDPISGHTALYWYRQSLGQGLEFLIYFQGNSAPDKSGLPSDRFSAERTGGSVSTLTIQRTQQEDSAVYLCASSSRIQETQYFGPGTRLLVL.

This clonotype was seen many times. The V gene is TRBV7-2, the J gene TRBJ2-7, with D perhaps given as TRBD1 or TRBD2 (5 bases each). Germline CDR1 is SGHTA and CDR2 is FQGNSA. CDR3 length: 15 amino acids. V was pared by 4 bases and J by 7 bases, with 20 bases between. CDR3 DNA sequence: TGTGCCAGCAGCTCCGGACCGGGACCATGGGGGGAGCAGTACTTC. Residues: CASSSGPGPWGEQYF.